This note documents a single T cell receptor beta chain sequence. V lost 8 bases and J 1 base, leaving 12 bases between the germline ends. The CDR3 runs to 13 residues. The germline V gene encodes CDR1 ENHRY and CDR2 SYGVKD. Sequenced by immunoSEQ multiplex PCR; TCRdb stores in-frame clones only, minus some. The table lists some 240,000 clones, 82% of them singletons. These data come from a study of blood T cell repertoires in COVID-19. Study-wide context: Specimens from acute and convalescent COVID-19 originated in the United States, Italy and Spain. Sources were T cells, B-cell-depleted T cells, or PBMCs; the material itself was cDNA or gDNA.

This chain links TRBV10-3 with TRBJ2-7; D is possibly TRBD1 (6 bases). The receptor's source is a woman aged 65 to 85 with COVID-19, enrolled during active disease. Sequenced: peripheral blood. Written as DNA, the CDR3 is TGTGCCATCGAGGGGGACGGGTCCTACGAGCAGTACTTC. Encoded protein: CAIEGDGSYEQYF.